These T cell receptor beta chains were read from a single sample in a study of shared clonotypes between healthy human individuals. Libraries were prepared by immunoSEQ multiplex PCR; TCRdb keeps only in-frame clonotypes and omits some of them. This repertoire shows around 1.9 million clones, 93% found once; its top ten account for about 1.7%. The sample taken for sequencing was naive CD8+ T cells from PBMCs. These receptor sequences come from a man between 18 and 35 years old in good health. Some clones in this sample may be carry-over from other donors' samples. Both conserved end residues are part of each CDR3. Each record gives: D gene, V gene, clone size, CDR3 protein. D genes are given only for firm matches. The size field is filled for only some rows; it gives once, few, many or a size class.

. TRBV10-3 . CAISGGTILYYEQYF
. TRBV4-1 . CASSPLGGFYNEQFF
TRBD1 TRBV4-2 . CASSQGQGASYEQYF
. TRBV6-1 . CASKVKPDTQYF
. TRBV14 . CASSQDLRPYGYTF
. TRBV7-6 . CASSPDREYEQYF
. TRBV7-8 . CASSFIGSGNTIYF
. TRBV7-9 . CASSSRDPNPYEQYF
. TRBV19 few CASSISRNYGYTF
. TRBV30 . CACSPGRIYEQYF
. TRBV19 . CASSIATGETQYF
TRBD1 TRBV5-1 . CASSTEQGEPNEKLFF
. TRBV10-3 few CAISETRQLAFF
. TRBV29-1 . CSVEARGRDNEQFF
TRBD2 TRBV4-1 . CASSPRLGLASHEQYF
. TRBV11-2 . CASSEFTSGNYGYTF
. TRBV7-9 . CASSQSGTPLREQYF
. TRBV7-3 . CASSLQRNEQFF
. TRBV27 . CASSGSREETALNYGYTF
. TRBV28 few CASSSKTPDTQYF
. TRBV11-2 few CASSLGAGNTGELFF
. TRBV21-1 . CASKQGGQPQHF
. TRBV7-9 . CASSPAGGSRWETQYF
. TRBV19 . CASRQVDGGELFF
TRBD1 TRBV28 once CASSTRDSQTQYF
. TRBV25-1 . CASSVAGSSYEQYF
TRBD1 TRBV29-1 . CSVRDRGREKLFF
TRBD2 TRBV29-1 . CSVDPAGDSYEQYF
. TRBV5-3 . CARSSCDGYSGNTIYF
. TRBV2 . CASSEGVLVTIEQFF
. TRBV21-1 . CASSKDRGDTGELFF